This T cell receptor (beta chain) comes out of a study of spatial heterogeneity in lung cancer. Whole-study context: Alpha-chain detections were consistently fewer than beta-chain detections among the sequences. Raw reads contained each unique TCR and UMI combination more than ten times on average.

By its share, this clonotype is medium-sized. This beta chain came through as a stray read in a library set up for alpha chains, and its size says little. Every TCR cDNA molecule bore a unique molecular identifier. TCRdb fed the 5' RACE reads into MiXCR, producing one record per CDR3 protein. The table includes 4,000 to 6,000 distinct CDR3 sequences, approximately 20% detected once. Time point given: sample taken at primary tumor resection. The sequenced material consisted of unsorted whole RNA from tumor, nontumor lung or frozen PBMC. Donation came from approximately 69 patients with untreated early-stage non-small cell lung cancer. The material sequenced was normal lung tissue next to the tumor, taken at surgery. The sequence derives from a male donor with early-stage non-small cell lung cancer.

In DNA, the CDR3 is TGTGCCATCAGAGGAAATGGGGAAAAACTGTTTTTT. Translating it yields CAIRGNGEKLFF. The rearrangement joins TRBV10-3 to TRBJ1-4; D unclear. Germline V gives CDR1 ENHRY, CDR2 SYGVKD. Trimming took off 6 bases at V and 8 bases at J, with 10 bases between the two ends. This CDR3 has 12 residues.